These 21 T cell receptor beta chains were sequenced from one sample in a study of cytomegalovirus exposure and HLA in healthy donors. PCR amplification relied on 60 Vbeta primers (plus 13 Jbeta primers). The method was immunoSEQ multiplex PCR; TCRdb's version includes in-frame clones alone and lacks a portion of them. The sample yields roughly 80,000 clones, about 66% seen once. The specimen was PBMCs. These receptors were obtained from a man aged 60 to 69 in good health and CMV-seropositive.

CDR3 bases: TGTGCCAGCAGCGTGGAGCTTCAGGGGGATGAGCAGTTCTTC. This sequence encodes CASSVELQGDEQFF. The V and J genes are TRBV5-4 and TRBJ2-1; 7 positions match TRBD1. Unmatched junction bases numbered 9, after V lost 4 bases and J lost 8 bases. CDR1 SGHNT and CDR2 YYREEE come from the germline V gene (reference sequence). There are 14 residues in the CDR3. Together with reference TRBV5-4 and TRBJ2-1, the CDR3 gives the full variable domain: ETGVTQSPTHLIKTRGQQVTLRCSSQSGHNTVSWYQQALGQGPQFIFQYYREEENGRGNFPPRFSGLQFPNYSSELNVNALELDDSALYLCASSVELQGDEQFFGPGTRLTVL.

J is TRBJ2-5 and V is TRBV7-9, with TRBD2 identical over 14 bases. There are 16 residues in the CDR3. The V gene end was trimmed by 4 bases and the J gene end by 2 bases; junction bases not matched to a gene: 3. From germline, CDR1 is SEHNR and CDR2 FQNEAQ (reference sequence). DNA of the CDR3: TGTGCCAGCAGCTCACGACTAGCGGGAGGGCAAGAGACCCAGTACTTC. It encodes CASSSRLAGGQETQYF. Variable domain in full (rest from reference TRBV7-9 and TRBJ2-5): DTGVSQNPRHKITKRGQNVTFRCDPISEHNRLYWYRQTLGQGPEFLTYFQNEAQLEKSRLLSDRFSAERPKGSFSTLEIQRTEQGDSAMYLCASSSRLAGGQETQYFGPGTRLLVL.

The count of this clone is one. The sample holds other DNA sequences that translate to the same CDR3. The genes are TRBV2 and TRBJ2-1; TRBD1 aligns across 8 bases. The length of the CDR3 is 12 residues. J gave up 7 bases and V 4 bases, and 0 bases lay outside the gene matches. Germline lookup yields CDR1 SNHLY and CDR2 FYNNEI. Written as DNA, the CDR3 is TGTGCCAGCAGTGGACAGGGGAATGAGCAGTTCTTC. Its translation: CASSGQGNEQFF.

This sequence joins TRBV11-1 and TRBJ2-1; D may be TRBD2 (5 bases). CDR3 length: 15 residues. Germline V gene lookup returns CDR1 SGHAT and CDR2 FQDESV (reference sequence). Trimming removed 1 base from V and 0 bases from J, with 7 bases in between. This CDR3 reads CASSLVGSSYNEQFF. For the CDR3, the DNA is TGTGCCAGCAGCTTAGTGGGGAGCTCCTACAATGAGCAGTTCTTC.

The chain joins TRBV7-3 to TRBJ2-3; 8 positions match TRBD2. V gave up 2 bases and J gave up 4 bases; unmatched junction bases: 8. The length of the CDR3 is 16 residues. Germline V gene sequence: CDR1 SGHTA, CDR2 FQGTGA. The CDR3 sequence is CASSLRAGLEADTQYF. CDR3 nucleotide sequence: TGTGCCAGCAGCTTACGCGCGGGACTAGAAGCAGATACGCAGTATTTT.

The table lists this clone with a count of one. This rearrangement joins TRBV6-1 to TRBJ2-7; 7 bases are a match to TRBD1. Trimming cost V 6 bases and J 2 bases; bases outside gene matches: 4. Germline V gives CDR1 MNHNS, CDR2 SASEGT. The CDR3 has 13 residues. This CDR3 is CASSRDRAYEQYF. CDR3 coding DNA: TGTGCCAGCAGCCGGGACAGAGCCTACGAGCAGTACTTC.

This clone has more than one count but fewer than ten. The rearrangement joins TRBV2 to TRBJ2-7; 9 bases fit TRBD1. Germline lookup yields CDR1 SNHLY and CDR2 FYNNEI. The CDR3 has 16 amino acids. J lost 3 bases, V lost 4 bases, and 10 bases had no gene match. CDR3 DNA sequence: TGTGCCAGCAGTGGCGGGACAGGGAAAAATTTCTACGAGCAGTACTTC. The encoded protein is CASSGGTGKNFYEQYF.

V gene TRBV14 combines with J gene TRBJ2-5; D ambiguous. V lost 0 bases and J 9 bases, leaving 8 bases between the germline ends. The CDR3 runs 12 residues. The germline V gene encodes CDR1 SGHDN and CDR2 FVKESK. The CDR3 DNA reads as TGTGCCAGCAGCCAAGATCGCCAGGCCCAGTACTTC. Protein: CASSQDRQAQYF.

The V and J genes are TRBV5-1 and TRBJ1-2; 7 nucleotides line up with TRBD1. Germline assignment: CDR1 SGHRS and CDR2 YFSETQ. V was pared by 4 bases and J by 2 bases, with 2 bases of the junction left unmatched. CDR3 length: 13 amino acids. The CDR3 bases are TGCGCCAGCAGCCCGGGACAGAACTATGGCTACACCTTC. Residues: CASSPGQNYGYTF. Full variable domain (missing parts from reference TRBV5-1 and TRBJ1-2): KAGVTQTPRYLIKTRGQQVTLSCSPISGHRSVSWYQQTPGQGLQFLFEYFSETQRNKGNFPGRFSGRQFSNSRSEMNVSTLELGDSALYLCASSPGQNYGYTFGSGTRLTVV.

This clone was seen just once. The genes are TRBV7-6 and TRBJ2-2; D remains ambiguous. CDR1 and CDR2 from the germline V gene are SGHVS and FNYEAQ. Trimming pared 0 bases from V and 5 bases from J, leaving 10 bases between. This CDR3 comprises 15 residues. CDR3 amino acids: CASSLAVVTTGELFF. For the CDR3, the DNA is TGTGCCAGCAGCTTAGCGGTGGTTACAACCGGGGAGCTGTTTTTT.

This clone turned up a few times. The rearrangement joins TRBV7-8 to TRBJ2-2; 14 nucleotides match TRBD2. Germline loops: CDR1 SGHVS, CDR2 FQNEAQ. This CDR3 region has 19 residues. J lost 0 bases, V lost 6 bases, and 9 bases had no gene match. CDR3 protein: CASRQGLAGGPTNTGELFF. CDR3 nucleotides: TGTGCCAGCAGGCAAGGACTAGCGGGAGGACCAACGAACACCGGGGAGCTGTTTTTT.

This clone was detected only a few times. The chain carries TRBV4-3 and TRBJ2-5; D unclear. The CDR3 is made up of 15 amino acids. Germline-derived CDR1 and CDR2 are LGHNA and YSLEER. V shed 4 bases and J shed 1 base, with 13 bases lying between them. CDR3 coding DNA: TGCGCCAGCAGCCCTTCTCGCGTTATCCAAGAGACCCAGTACTTC. This codes for CASSPSRVIQETQYF.

The V and J genes are TRBV30 and TRBJ2-1; 7 bases align to TRBD1. The germline CDR1 and CDR2 sequences are GTSNPN and SVGIG (reference sequence). V lost 2 bases and J lost 13; bases outside the gene matches: 8. The CDR3 extends over 12 amino acids. In DNA, the CDR3 is TGTGCCTGGAGTATAGGACAGGCTCAACAGTTCTTC. Its protein is CAWSIGQAQQFF.

This clone was seen more than once but under ten times. The chain has TRBV29-1 and TRBJ2-1; unclear D gene. This CDR3 is 11 amino acids long. V shed 3 bases and J shed 6 bases, with 6 bases lying between them. Germline V lookup: CDR1 SQVTM, CDR2 ANQGSEA. The CDR3 spells CSVDRGNEQFF. CDR3 coding DNA: TGCAGCGTTGATAGAGGCAATGAGCAGTTCTTC.

V gene TRBV7-2 combines with J gene TRBJ2-3; 8 bases align to TRBD2. The germline gives CDR1 SGHTA, CDR2 FQGNSA. V lost 5 bases to trimming and J lost 2 bases; unmatched junction nucleotides: 12. CDR3 size: 17 residues. In DNA, the CDR3 is TGTGCCAGCAGCCCCCTCGGAACAGCGGGGGTCACAGATACGCAGTATTTT. It yields the protein CASSPLGTAGVTDTQYF. Supplemented by reference TRBV7-2 and TRBJ2-3, the full variable domain reads GAGVSQSPSNKVTEKGKDVELRCDPISGHTALYWYRQSLGQGLEFLIYFQGNSAPDKSGLPSDRFSAERTGGSVSTLTIQRTQQEDSAVYLCASSPLGTAGVTDTQYFGPGTRLTVL.

The rearrangement joins TRBV2 to TRBJ1-5; 8 nucleotides line up with TRBD1. The CDR3 contains 14 residues. The germline V gene has CDR1 SNHLY and CDR2 FYNNEI. J lost 3 bases, V lost 8 bases, and 6 bases had no gene match. CDR3 residues: CASAQTGVNQPQHF. CDR3 sequence (DNA): TGTGCCAGCGCACAGACAGGGGTCAATCAGCCCCAGCATTTT.

The chain is built from TRBV7-9 and TRBJ1-5; 9 nucleotides align to TRBD1. Germline V gene sequence: CDR1 SEHNR, CDR2 FQNEAQ (reference sequence). V was pared by 4 bases and J by 5 bases, with 3 bases of the junction left unmatched. The CDR3 is 14 residues long. CDR3 in amino acids: CASSSTGGYQPQHF. The CDR3 coding sequence is TGTGCCAGCAGCTCCACAGGGGGCTATCAGCCCCAGCATTTT.

On this clone itself: One end of the junction varies from germline; a read error may be responsible. The chain employs TRBV7-9 and TRBJ1-3, with 8 bases matching TRBD1. Germline assignment: CDR1 SEHNR and CDR2 FQNEAQ (reference sequence). The CDR3 is made up of 14 amino acids. CDR3 sequence: CSSSLADRANTIYF. The CDR3, as DNA: TGTTCCAGCAGCTTAGCGGACAGGGCAAACACCATATATTTT.

The chain employs TRBV30 and TRBJ2-7; maybe TRBD1 (5 bases). The ends were cut back, 0 bases at V and 6 bases at J, with 12 bases in the middle. The CDR3 has 13 amino acids. CDR1 GTSNPN and CDR2 SVGIG come from the germline V gene (reference sequence). In DNA form, the CDR3 reads TGTGCCTGGAGTGTTCGACGAAGGGGCGAGCAGTACTTC. This sequence encodes CAWSVRRRGEQYF. Looking up the rest from reference TRBV30 and TRBJ2-7 gives the full variable domain: SQTIHQWPATLVQPVGSPLSLECTVEGTSNPNLYWYRQAAGRGLQLLFYSVGIGQISSEVPQNLSASRPQDRQFILSSKKLLLSDSGFYLCAWSVRRRGEQYFGPGTRLTVT.

The gene calls are TRBV27 and TRBJ2-5; 11 bases line up with TRBD2. Gene TRBJ2-7 matches the end of the DNA better, so the J call may be wrong. Germline V gene data show CDR1 as MNHEY and CDR2 as SMNVEV (reference sequence). The CDR3 runs to 15 residues. CDR3 loop: CASTPTSGTSYEQYF. CDR3 DNA: TGTGCCAGCACCCCGACTAGCGGGACTTCCTACGAGCAGTACTTC.

This clone was counted a single time. The chain joins TRBV18 to TRBJ1-4; TRBD1 aligns across 9 bases. The CDR3 totals 16 residues. The V gene end was trimmed by 5 bases and the J gene end by 7 bases; junction bases not matched to a gene: 11. Germline V gives CDR1 KGHSH, CDR2 LQKENI. The DNA for the CDR3 is TGTGCCAGCTCAAGTCCCGGGACAGGGACGACTGAAAAACTGTTTTTT. It specifies CASSSPGTGTTEKLFF.